This TCR beta chain stems from a study of CD8 T cells in ankylosing spondylitis. Study outcomes and limitations: Characteristic, it appeared, of ankylosing spondylitis blood was a TCR beta motif of about eight highly homologous variants.

CDR3 size: 16 residues. V shed 6 bases, J shed 6 bases, and the junction held 14 bases outside the gene matches. Germline CDR1 MNHEY, CDR2 SMNVEV (reference sequence). This clonotype was seen a few times. Its antigen is not known. Libraries for TCR beta were made by quantitative 5'-RACE with molecular barcodes. From the 5' RACE reads, TCRdb called clonotypes with MiXCR, one entry per CDR3 protein. The data contain around 250,000 distinct CDR3 sequences, 18% of them singletons. The gene calls are TRBV27 and TRBJ2-3, with 8 bases aligning to TRBD2. This clonotype was sampled from a male donor with ankylosing spondylitis or in good health (not recorded which). Sequenced material: blood, either unsorted or a sorted T cell fraction (not recorded which). The CDR3 reads CASSPGLGGGADTQYF. In DNA form, the CDR3 reads TGTGCCAGCAGCCCGGGACTAGGAGGGGGTGCCGATACGCAGTATTTT.